Listed below are T cell receptor beta chains from one sample, sequenced in a study of blood T cell repertoires in COVID-19. Produced via immunoSEQ multiplex PCR; TCRdb's table is partial and in-frame only. The sample lists tens of thousands of clones; around nine tenths were seen once. Sequencing input: peripheral blood. These receptors were obtained from a man aged 55 to 70 with COVID-19, enrolled during active disease. CDR3s leave out the opening cysteine and the closing phenylalanine or tryptophan. Clone size is shown for a subset of rows, as once, few, many or a class of expanded clone.

clone size: .; V gene: TRBV10-2; CDR3 protein: ASSESGRASGAYEQY
clone size: once; V gene: TRBV7-3; CDR3 protein: ASSLLVTGVGNEQF
clone size: .; V gene: TRBV13; CDR3 protein: ASSSSGQGAFNNEQF
clone size: .; V gene: TRBV10-2; CDR3 protein: ASSESGQTYYEQY
clone size: .; V gene: TRBV15; CDR3 protein: ATSRDGLLQGAINSPLH
clone size: .; V gene: TRBV7-9; CDR3 protein: ASSGGLYEQY
clone size: .; V gene: TRBV29-1; CDR3 protein: SVGSGRALDTGELF
clone size: .; V gene: TRBV12-3/TRBV12-4; CDR3 protein: ASSFWSQETQY
clone size: .; V gene: TRBV5-1; CDR3 protein: ASSWGGTEAF
clone size: .; V gene: TRBV3-1/TRBV3-2; CDR3 protein: ASSLTSGSLDTQY
clone size: .; V gene: TRBV30; CDR3 protein: AWSVGIPGNNQPQH
clone size: .; V gene: TRBV27; CDR3 protein: ASSLGRTSYEQY
clone size: .; V gene: TRBV3-1/TRBV3-2; CDR3 protein: ASSTGVSYEQY
clone size: .; V gene: TRBV6-4; CDR3 protein: ASSDSAGAETNTGELF
clone size: .; V gene: TRBV18; CDR3 protein: ASSLPTGDNEQF
clone size: .; V gene: TRBV29-1; CDR3 protein: SAGTSGSIEQF
clone size: .; V gene: TRBV6-2/TRBV6-3; CDR3 protein: ASSYPRWGAYEQY
clone size: .; V gene: TRBV19; CDR3 protein: ASSRGQGQSYNEQF
clone size: .; V gene: TRBV18; CDR3 protein: ASSPSGNAEDTQY
clone size: .; V gene: TRBV7-8; CDR3 protein: ASSPGLASYEQF
clone size: .; V gene: TRBV11-3; CDR3 protein: ASSLGSSVYEQY
clone size: .; V gene: TRBV5-8; CDR3 protein: ASSQTGTSGSTGELF
clone size: few; V gene: TRBV5-1; CDR3 protein: ASREAGGRSYNEQF
clone size: .; V gene: TRBV11-2; CDR3 protein: ASSLVGGLGYT
clone size: few; V gene: TRBV19; CDR3 protein: ASSIEAADYSNQPQH
clone size: .; V gene: TRBV18; CDR3 protein: ASSPGDPLNYGYT
clone size: .; V gene: TRBV10-2; CDR3 protein: ASSESGRDVGELF
clone size: .; V gene: TRBV4-2; CDR3 protein: ASSPGQGAEKLF
clone size: .; V gene: TRBV5-1; CDR3 protein: ASSLGTSGYNEQF
clone size: .; V gene: TRBV28; CDR3 protein: ANQGGPGNTIY